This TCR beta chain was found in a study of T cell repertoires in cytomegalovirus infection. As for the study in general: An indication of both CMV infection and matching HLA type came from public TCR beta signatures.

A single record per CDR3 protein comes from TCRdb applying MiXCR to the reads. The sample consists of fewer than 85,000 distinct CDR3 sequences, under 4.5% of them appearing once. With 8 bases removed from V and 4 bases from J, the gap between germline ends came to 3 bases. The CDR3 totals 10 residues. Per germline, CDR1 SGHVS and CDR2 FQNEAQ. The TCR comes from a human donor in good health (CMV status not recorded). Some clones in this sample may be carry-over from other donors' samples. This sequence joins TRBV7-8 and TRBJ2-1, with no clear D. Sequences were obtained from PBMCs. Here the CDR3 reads CASGYNEQFF. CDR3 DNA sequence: TGTGCCAGCGGGTACAATGAGCAGTTCTTC.